Included here is one T cell receptor (beta chain) sequence, with context. Its target is unknown. This sample is drawn from a study of T cell responses to AZD1222 COVID-19 vaccine. Study details: Second-dose groups at about 4 or about 12 weeks were pooled.

Study outcomes and limitations: The study sampled repertoires only after the peak T cell response. In the spike-specific TCR repertoire, nearly half reportedly target unmutated variant regions.

Assay used: immunoSEQ multiplex PCR; TCRdb lists only in-frame clones, some missing. In the table there are approximately 120,000 clones, approximately 90% of which are singletons. CDR1 ENHRY and CDR2 SYGVKD come from the germline V gene. This CDR3 spans 15 amino acids. Trimming stripped 6 bases from V and 0 bases from J, with 11 bases between. This TCR came from an adult in good health. The sample consisted of peripheral blood, taken on day 0 of AZD1222 vaccination. This chain links TRBV10-3 with TRBJ2-2; D may be TRBD2 (6 bases). CDR3 sequence reads: CAISGTGSNTGELFF. The CDR3, as DNA: TGTGCCATCAGCGGGACTGGGTCGAACACCGGGGAGCTGTTTTTT.